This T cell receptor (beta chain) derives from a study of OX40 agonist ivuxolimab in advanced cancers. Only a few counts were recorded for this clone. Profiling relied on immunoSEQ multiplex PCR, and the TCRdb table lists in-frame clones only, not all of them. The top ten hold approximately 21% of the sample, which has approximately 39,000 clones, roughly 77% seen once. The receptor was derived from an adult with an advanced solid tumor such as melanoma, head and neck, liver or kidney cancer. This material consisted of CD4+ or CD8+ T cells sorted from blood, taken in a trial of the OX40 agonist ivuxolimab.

In DNA, the CDR3 is TGTGCCAGCAGCGCAAACAGGGGACTAGGAGAGCAGTTCTTC. Translated, it gives CASSANRGLGEQFF. The chain links TRBV7-2 to TRBJ2-1; D might be TRBD2 (8 bases). The germline CDR1 and CDR2 sequences are SGHTA and FQGNSA. The CDR3 spans 14 residues. V lost 5 bases, J lost 10 bases, and 18 bases lay in between. The variable domain in full, with the rest retrieved from reference TRBV7-2 and TRBJ2-1, is GAGVSQSPSNKVTEKGKDVELRCDPISGHTALYWYRQSLGQGLEFLIYFQGNSAPDKSGLPSDRFSAERTGGSVSTLTIQRTQQEDSAVYLCASSANRGLGEQFFGPGTRLTVL.